These 27 T cell receptor beta chains originate from one sample sequenced in a study of blood T cell repertoires in COVID-19. TCRdb's copy holds only in-frame clones and misses some; the assay was immunoSEQ multiplex PCR. The sample carries about 310,000 clones, about 90% recorded once. Sequencing was done on a sample of PBMCs or T cells enriched from blood (not recorded which). The origin of the receptors is a woman between 18 and 29 years old with acute COVID-19.

This sequence joins TRBV28 and TRBJ1-2; 8 bases line up with TRBD1. Per the germline V gene, CDR1 is MDHEN and CDR2 is SYDVKM. CDR3 size: 16 residues. V shed 1 base and J 4 bases; nucleotides not matched to a gene: 8. The CDR3 sequence: CASSLYPGGFPYGYTF. The CDR3 DNA sequence: TGTGCCAGCAGTTTATATCCAGGGGGCTTCCCCTATGGCTACACCTTC.

The rearrangement links TRBV6-4 to TRBJ2-3; the match to TRBD2 covers 12 bases. Trimming removed 10 bases from V and 3 bases from J; junction bases left unmatched: 11. CDR3 length equals 16 residues. Germline V gene data show CDR1 as MRHNA and CDR2 as SNTAGT. In DNA, the CDR3 is TGTGCCATCACGCGACTAGCGGGAGTGGGTACAGATACGCAGTATTTT. Translating gives CAITRLAGVGTDTQYF.

The chain couples TRBV6-1 to TRBJ1-3; D uncertain. Trimming pared 1 base from V and 0 bases from J, leaving 7 bases between. CDR3 length equals 15 residues. Germline V CDR1 and CDR2: MNHNS, SASEGT. The CDR3 here is CASSEVGSSGNTIYF. The CDR3 DNA is TGTGCCAGCAGTGAAGTCGGGAGCTCTGGAAACACCATATATTTT.

This chain uses TRBV4-2 with TRBJ2-7; D gene ambiguous. The CDR3 length is 15 residues. The V end lost 2 bases, the J end lost 0 bases, and 11 bases lay between the germline ends. Germline CDR1 reads LGHNA; CDR2 reads YNFKEQ. CDR3 DNA: TGTGCCAGCAGCCAACTTGGGCGAGACTCCTACGAGCAGTACTTC. It codes for CASSQLGRDSYEQYF.

The chain has TRBV28 and TRBJ2-1; the match to TRBD2 covers 15 bases. The CDR3 covers 18 residues. The germline V gene encodes CDR1 MDHEN and CDR2 SYDVKM. Losses at the gene ends were 1 base for V and 0 bases for J; bases not matched to a gene: 1. The CDR3 DNA reads TGTGCCAGCAGTTTATCGGGACTAGCGGGAGGCTCCTACAATGAGCAGTTCTTC. It specifies CASSLSGLAGGSYNEQFF.

The chain has TRBV28 and TRBJ2-5, with D maybe TRBD1 (5 bases). CDR1 and CDR2 from the germline V gene are MDHEN and SYDVKM. The V gene lost 6 bases and the J gene lost 5 bases, with 13 bases spanning the gap. This CDR3 spans 13 amino acids. The CDR3 region is CASSLRGRETQYF. CDR3 DNA: TGTGCCAGCAGCCTTAGGGGTCGGGAGACCCAGTACTTC.

The table lists this clone with a count of one. DNA for the CDR3: TGTGCCAGCTCACCACTAGCGGGGGCTCGGGAGACCCAGTACTTC. Its protein is CASSPLAGARETQYF. V usage is TRBV18 and J usage is TRBJ2-5; 9 nucleotides align to TRBD2. J was trimmed by 5 bases and V by 1 base; bases with no gene match: 5. Germline lookup yields CDR1 KGHSH and CDR2 LQKENI. The CDR3 extends over 15 amino acids.

The V gene is TRBV13, the J gene TRBJ2-3, with TRBD2 as a possible D gene (7 bases). Germline-derived CDR1 and CDR2 are PRHDT and FYEKMQ (reference sequence). Trimming stripped 5 bases from V and 2 bases from J, with 17 bases between. CDR3 length: 16 amino acids. The CDR3 DNA follows: TGTGCCAGCAGCCCTCGGGGGGCCTGGTCCACAGATACGCAGTATTTT. This sequence encodes CASSPRGAWSTDTQYF.

The genes are TRBV7-9 and TRBJ1-4; no firm D call. Germline V lookup: CDR1 SEHNR, CDR2 FQNEAQ (reference sequence). V lost 5 bases, J lost 8 bases, and 15 bases lay in between. The CDR3 totals 14 residues. The CDR3 DNA reads as TGTGCCAGCAGCCCACCGGGGTTGGGAGAAAAACTGTTTTTT. Amino acid sequence: CASSPPGLGEKLFF.

This clone was counted between two and nine times. V gene TRBV19 combines with J gene TRBJ1-2; 9 bases map to TRBD1. Germline V lookup: CDR1 LNHDA, CDR2 SQIVND (reference sequence). This CDR3 spans 14 amino acids. Trimming at V came to 8 bases and at J to 4 bases, leaving 8 bases not matched to a gene. The chain's CDR3 is CASGETGGSYGYTF. Written as DNA, the CDR3 is TGTGCCAGTGGCGAAACAGGGGGCTCCTATGGCTACACCTTC.

The chain links TRBV10-3 to TRBJ1-1, with D possibly matching TRBD1 (5 bases). Trimming cost V 2 bases and J 0 bases, with 19 bases left between them. The CDR3 sequence is 18 residues long. The germline gives CDR1 ENHRY, CDR2 SYGVKD. CDR3 loop: CAISELGGGRFLNTEAFF. The CDR3 bases are TGTGCCATCAGTGAGCTCGGGGGAGGGAGATTCTTGAACACTGAAGCTTTCTTT.

This clone appeared a single time. The chain carries TRBV19 and TRBJ1-1; 11 bases are shared with TRBD1. The germline CDR1 and CDR2 sequences are LNHDA and SQIVND (reference sequence). V gave up 4 bases and J gave up 0 bases; unmatched junction bases: 1. The CDR3 is 15 amino acids. In DNA, the CDR3 is TGTGCCAGTAGTAGGACAGGGGGCATGAACACTGAAGCTTTCTTT. Translation gives CASSRTGGMNTEAFF. Drawing the rest from reference TRBV19 and TRBJ1-1, the complete variable domain is DGGITQSPKYLFRKEGQNVTLSCEQNLNHDAMYWYRQDPGQGLRLIYYSQIVNDFQKGDIAEGYSVSREKKESFPLTVTSAQKNPTAFYLCASSRTGGMNTEAFFGQGTRLTVV.

The chain has TRBV7-6 and TRBJ2-5; TRBD2 matches 8 bases. Trimming at V came to 5 bases and at J to 5 bases, leaving 10 bases not matched to a gene. Germline values: CDR1 SGHVS, CDR2 FNYEAQ. The CDR3 is 15 residues long. The CDR3 reads CASSPAAGESETQYF. DNA of the CDR3: TGTGCCAGCAGCCCGGCAGCGGGAGAGTCGGAGACCCAGTACTTC.

This rearrangement joins TRBV24-1 to TRBJ2-2, with 7 nucleotides matching TRBD1. V lost 6 bases, J lost 7 bases, and 7 bases stayed unmatched. The CDR3 contains 14 residues. The V gene's germline CDR1 is KGHDR and CDR2 SFDVKD. CDR3: CATSRDSAGGELFF. The CDR3 coding sequence is TGTGCCACCAGTAGGGACAGTGCGGGCGGGGAGCTGTTTTTT.

This clone appeared once. The chain is built from TRBV27 and TRBJ2-7; no clear D. The CDR3 covers 14 residues. V gave up 2 bases and J gave up 0 bases, with 8 bases separating them. Germline assignment: CDR1 MNHEY and CDR2 SMNVEV (reference sequence). CDR3 sequence reads: CASSLQVGSYEQYF. In DNA, the CDR3 is TGTGCCAGCAGTTTACAGGTGGGCTCCTACGAGCAGTACTTC.

J is TRBJ2-5 and V is TRBV19; 7 bases agree with TRBD1. CDR1 and CDR2 from the germline V gene are LNHDA and SQIVND (reference sequence). CDR3 length equals 14 residues. V shed 6 bases, J shed 5 bases, and the junction held 9 bases outside the gene matches. The CDR3 is CASSTQGVPETQYF. The CDR3 nucleotides read TGTGCCAGTAGCACGCAGGGGGTCCCGGAGACCCAGTACTTC. The complete variable domain, with remaining parts taken from reference TRBV19 and TRBJ2-5, reads DGGITQSPKYLFRKEGQNVTLSCEQNLNHDAMYWYRQDPGQGLRLIYYSQIVNDFQKGDIAEGYSVSREKKESFPLTVTSAQKNPTAFYLCASSTQGVPETQYFGPGTRLLVL.

CDR3 residues: CASSFLDRMNTEAFF. CDR3 in DNA: TGTGCCAGCAGTTTCTTGGACAGGATGAACACTGAAGCTTTCTTT. This sequence joins TRBV28 and TRBJ1-1; 7 bases align to TRBD1. CDR1 and CDR2 (germline): MDHEN, SYDVKM. The CDR3 length is 15 residues. The junction had 4 bases not matched to a gene; V was cut back by 3 bases and J by 0 bases.

This chain links TRBV7-9 with TRBJ1-6; 8 nucleotides match TRBD1. CDR1 and CDR2 (germline): SEHNR, FQNEAQ (reference sequence). The CDR3 loop spans 14 amino acids. Trimming removed 7 bases from V and 7 bases from J; junction bases left unmatched: 6. CDR3 bases: TGTGCCAGCACCGGACAGGGTGGAAATTCACCCCTCCACTTT. This codes for CASTGQGGNSPLHF.

A single count supports this clone. The chain uses TRBV27 and TRBJ1-1; D remains unclear. V was cut by 0 bases and J by 5 bases, with 13 bases left in between. This CDR3 has 15 amino acids. CDR1 and CDR2 (germline): MNHEY, SMNVEV (reference sequence). The CDR3 sequence is CASSLSGTLRTEAFF. CDR3 in DNA: TGTGCCAGCAGTTTATCAGGTACCCTGAGGACTGAAGCTTTCTTT.

The chain joins TRBV18 to TRBJ1-4; D is ambiguous. The CDR3 is 16 residues long. The V gene's germline CDR1 is KGHSH and CDR2 LQKENI. The V end was cut by 5 bases, the J end by 8 bases, with 21 bases between. DNA for the CDR3: TGTGCCAGCTCAGCAACCGCGCGGGTAGGGAGCGAAAAACTGTTTTTT. It translates to CASSATARVGSEKLFF. Variable domain in full (rest from reference TRBV18 and TRBJ1-4): NAGVMQNPRHLVRRRGQEARLRCSPMKGHSHVYWYRQLPEEGLKFMVYLQKENIIDESGMPKERFSAEFPKEGPSILRIQQVVRGDSAAYFCASSATARVGSEKLFFGSGTQLSVL.

This chain uses TRBV15 with TRBJ2-3; tentatively, D is TRBD2 (5 bases). The CDR3 contains 16 residues. Trimming removed 5 bases at V and 2 bases at J, with 17 bases between. CDR1 and CDR2 (germline): LNHNV, YYDKDF (reference sequence). The CDR3 protein is CATSPRRAGPTDTQYF. The CDR3 nucleotides are TGTGCCACCAGCCCTCGGCGGGCAGGTCCCACAGATACGCAGTATTTT.

This chain joins TRBV14 and TRBJ1-6; a possible D gene is TRBD1 (5 bases). Deletions cut 1 base from V and 7 bases from J, with 11 bases between. The CDR3 length is 15 residues. Germline V CDR1 and CDR2: SGHDN, FVKESK. The CDR3 region is CASSQVGKGNSPLHF. DNA of the CDR3: TGTGCCAGCAGCCAAGTGGGGAAGGGGAATTCACCCCTCCACTTT.

The chain combines TRBV21-1 with TRBJ1-1; TRBD1, the table's D call, lacks a check against the DNA. TRBV21-1 has pseudogene status. The CDR3 totals 14 residues. CDR3 sequence: CASSGRTWDTEAFF. CDR3 nucleotides: TGTGCCAGCAGCGGACGGACATGGGACACTGAAGCTTTCTTT.

The chain links TRBV6-5 to TRBJ2-2, with D perhaps matching TRBD2 (5 bases). The CDR3 length is 15 residues. Between the trimmed V and J ends, which lost 8 bases and 1 base, there was a span of 14 bases. Per the germline V gene, CDR1 is MNHEY and CDR2 is SVGAGI. The CDR3 nucleotides are TGTGCCAGCCGTCTTGACGGAGGGAACACCGGGGAGCTGTTTTTT. Translating gives CASRLDGGNTGELFF.

V is TRBV29-1 and J is TRBJ2-7, with 7 bases fitting TRBD2. CDR3 length equals 14 residues. CDR1 SQVTM and CDR2 ANQGSEA come from the germline V gene. J was trimmed by 2 bases and V by 0 bases; bases with no gene match: 4. CDR3 coding DNA: TGCAGCGTTGAAGATACCGGGACTACCTACGAGCAGTACTTC. It translates to CSVEDTGTTYEQYF.

This clone was seen a handful of times. The chain combines TRBV19 with TRBJ1-5; D is uncertain. From germline, CDR1 is LNHDA and CDR2 SQIVND (reference sequence). This CDR3 has 13 amino acids. The V end was cut by 7 bases, the J end by 7 bases, with 14 bases between. CDR3 in DNA: TGTGCCAGTACGGGGAGCGGGTGGCAGCCCCAGCATTTT. Protein product: CASTGSGWQPQHF. Using reference TRBV19 and TRBJ1-5 for the parts outside the CDR3, the full variable domain is DGGITQSPKYLFRKEGQNVTLSCEQNLNHDAMYWYRQDPGQGLRLIYYSQIVNDFQKGDIAEGYSVSREKKESFPLTVTSAQKNPTAFYLCASTGSGWQPQHFGDGTRLSIL.

The count of this clone is one. The gene calls are TRBV7-2 and TRBJ2-2; TRBD1 agrees at 7 bases. This CDR3 is 15 amino acids long. Germline V CDR1 and CDR2: SGHTA, FQGNSA. Unmatched junction bases numbered 13, after V lost 8 bases and J lost 7 bases. Here the CDR3 reads CASRTGQIFGGELFF. The CDR3 region has the DNA TGTGCCAGCCGAACGGGACAGATCTTTGGCGGGGAGCTGTTTTTT.